Reported below is one T cell receptor beta chain. What it binds is unknown. This entry comes from a study of T cell clonotyping in hematopoietic cell transplantation. Overall study results and limits: Recipient TCR diversity dropped after transplant; expanded clonotypes rose from day 30 to 180. At the given depth, recipient repertoires were over 95% de novo clonotypes.

Germline V gene data show CDR1 as SGHTA and CDR2 as FQGNSA. The CDR3 has 15 amino acids. V shed 5 bases and J shed 2 bases, with 16 bases lying between them. Using immunoSEQ multiplex PCR, the repertoire was profiled, and TCRdb retains in-frame clones only, with some absent. The sample consists of more than 65,000 clones, 85% to 95% of them appearing once. The chain recombines TRBV7-2 with TRBJ2-7; no clear D. The receptor was isolated from a man aged 45-65 years in good health. Some clones in this sample may be carry-over from other donors' samples. Sequencing input: peripheral blood mononuclear cells. CDR3: CASSAGRAGAYEQYF. DNA for the CDR3: TGTGCCAGCAGCGCCGGGCGCGCAGGAGCCTACGAGCAGTACTTC.